These 25 T cell receptor beta chains were all obtained from the same sample, sequenced in a study of blood T cell repertoires in COVID-19. Sequencing was performed with immunoSEQ multiplex PCR; in TCRdb, only in-frame clones are kept and a portion is missing. The table has nearly 250,000 clones, about 80% seen once. The sequenced material came from peripheral blood. Every receptor here comes from a woman aged 80 or older with acute or convalescent COVID-19.

The rearrangement uses TRBV6-1 and TRBJ2-1, with a possible D match to TRBD2 (5 bases). The CDR3 extends over 13 amino acids. Between the trimmed V and J ends, which lost 3 bases and 7 bases, there was a span of 10 bases. CDR1 is MNHNS, CDR2 SASEGT, per germline. CDR3 in amino acids: CASSDIRGNEQFF. CDR3 sequence (DNA): TGTGCCAGCAGTGACATACGGGGTAATGAGCAGTTCTTC.

There are a few counts of this clone. V usage is TRBV4-2 and J usage is TRBJ2-3; 11 positions agree with TRBD2. This CDR3 is 20 amino acids long. V dropped 3 bases and J dropped 2; count of bases not matched to a gene: 16. CDR1 and CDR2 (germline): LGHNA, YNFKEQ. CDR3 DNA: TGTGCCAGCAGCCATGTCCCTGTCGCTAGCGGGGGGCGGGACACAGATACGCAGTATTTT. The encoded protein is CASSHVPVASGGRDTDTQYF.

The table lists this clone with a few counts. The rearrangement uses TRBV7-9 and TRBJ1-1; D possibly corresponds to TRBD1 (6 bases). V gave up 9 bases and J gave up 5 bases, with 16 bases separating them. Germline V gene data show CDR1 as SEHNR and CDR2 as FQNEAQ (reference sequence). This CDR3 has 13 amino acids. Here the CDR3 reads CASIRGRGTEAFF. CDR3 bases: TGTGCCAGTATCAGGGGAAGAGGGACTGAAGCTTTCTTT.

CDR3 protein: CATDCSYEQYF. The CDR3, as DNA: TGTGCCACCGACTGCTCCTACGAGCAGTACTTC. The gene calls are TRBV5-3 and TRBJ2-7, with D hard to call. TRBV5-3 is sorted into the ORF group, with uncertain function. Trimming removed 9 bases at V and 0 bases at J, with 7 bases between. This CDR3 has 11 residues.

The chain recombines TRBV3-1 (or the pseudogene TRBV3-2) with TRBJ2-1, with a weak D call TRBD2 (6 bases). V was shortened by 4 bases and J by 1 base, with 14 bases between the two germline ends. Germline values: CDR1 LGHDT, CDR2 YNNKEL (reference sequence). This CDR3 is 16 amino acids long. CDR3 coding DNA: TGTGCCAGCAGCCCCTCGGGACTGAGGTCCTACAATGAGCAGTTCTTC. It codes for CASSPSGLRSYNEQFF.

The CDR3 DNA reads TGTGCCACCGGGACACAGATCTACGAGCAGTACTTC. Translation: CATGTQIYEQYF. The V and J genes are TRBV12-3 or TRBV12-4 and TRBJ2-7; possible D gene TRBD1, 6 bases. The CDR3 has 12 residues. Trimming took off 10 bases at V and 3 bases at J, with 13 bases between the two ends.

This chain uses TRBV11-2 with TRBJ2-3, with TRBD2 as a possible D gene (6 bases). CDR1 and CDR2 from the germline V gene are SGHAT and FQNNGV. There are 15 residues in the CDR3. The V and J ends lost 5 bases and 0 bases respectively, with 12 bases between them. In DNA, the CDR3 is TGTGCCAGCAGCACTCGGGGACTCAGCACAGATACGCAGTATTTT. This translates into CASSTRGLSTDTQYF.

V is TRBV7-9 and J is TRBJ2-1, with a tentative D call TRBD2 (6 bases). The CDR3 has 15 residues. The germline V and J ends were trimmed by 2 bases and 4 bases, with 12 bases remaining between them. CDR1 and CDR2 (germline): SEHNR, FQNEAQ (reference sequence). CDR3 amino acids: CASSLHGRGYNEQFF. The CDR3 coding sequence is TGTGCCAGCAGCTTACACGGGAGAGGATACAATGAGCAGTTCTTC.

This sequence joins TRBV15 and TRBJ1-2, with TRBD1 identical over 9 bases. CDR3 length: 14 residues. Unmatched junction bases numbered 9, after V lost 6 bases and J lost 7 bases. The germline gives CDR1 LNHNV, CDR2 YYDKDF (reference sequence). CDR3 bases: TGTGCCACCAGACCGGGACAGGGAACTTTTGGCTACACCTTC. Translation gives CATRPGQGTFGYTF.

This chain uses TRBV30 with TRBJ1-3; D is uncertain. The CDR3 extends over 12 amino acids. Looked up from germline, CDR1 is GTSNPN and CDR2 is SVGIG (reference sequence). V was clipped by 0 bases and J by 4 bases, with 4 bases between them. The CDR3 DNA reads as TGTGCCTGGAGTGTGACAGGAAACACCATATATTTT. As protein: CAWSVTGNTIYF.

J is TRBJ2-1 and V is TRBV29-1; TRBD2 is a possible D gene (5 bases). The germline CDR1 and CDR2 sequences are SQVTM and ANQGSEA. With 8 bases removed from V and 0 bases from J, the gap between germline ends came to 8 bases. CDR3 size: 12 residues. The CDR3 region has the DNA TGCAGCAGCAGCGGCTCCTACAATGAGCAGTTCTTC. Translation gives CSSSGSYNEQFF.

The chain recombines TRBV4-2 with TRBJ1-2; 7 nucleotides agree with TRBD1. Per the germline V gene, CDR1 is LGHNA and CDR2 is YNFKEQ. After removal of 0 bases from V and 10 bases from J, the junction contained 8 bases not matched to a gene. The CDR3 spans 14 residues. The CDR3 loop is CASSQDRAGGTYTF. In DNA, the CDR3 is TGTGCCAGCAGCCAAGATCGGGCAGGGGGAACCTACACCTTC.

The chain uses TRBV9 and TRBJ2-1; 11 nucleotides line up with TRBD2. The CDR3 is 15 residues long. With 4 bases clipped from V and 2 bases from J, the junction kept 2 bases outside the gene matches. Germline CDR1 and CDR2: SGDLS and YYNGEE. The CDR3 DNA reads as TGTGCCAGCAGCATACTAGCGGGAGCCTACAATGAGCAGTTCTTC. Translation: CASSILAGAYNEQFF. Combining the CDR3 with reference TRBV9 and TRBJ2-1 gives the whole variable domain DSGVTQTPKHLITATGQRVTLRCSPRSGDLSVYWYQQSLDQGLQFLIQYYNGEERAKGNILERFSAQQFPDLHSELNLSSLELGDSALYFCASSILAGAYNEQFFGPGTRLTVL.

The chain joins TRBV5-5 to TRBJ1-6; no reliable D call. The V gene lost 0 bases and the J gene lost 7 bases, with 17 bases spanning the gap. CDR1 SGHKS and CDR2 YYEKEE come from the germline V gene (reference sequence). This CDR3 contains 17 residues. For the CDR3, the DNA is TGTGCCAGCAGCTTGGGAGGAGGCAGATTTGGGAATTCACCCCTCCACTTT. The encoded protein is CASSLGGGRFGNSPLHF.

The chain links TRBV7-3 to TRBJ1-1; the match to TRBD1 covers 9 bases. This CDR3 is built from 17 residues. Germline loops: CDR1 SGHTA, CDR2 FQGTGA. V lost 5 bases, J lost 1 base, and 11 bases stayed unmatched. The CDR3 DNA reads as TGTGCCAGCAGCCAAACAGGGGGCGCAAATAGGAACACTGAAGCTTTCTTT. The encoded protein is CASSQTGGANRNTEAFF.

This chain links TRBV28 with TRBJ2-2, with 10 bases fitting TRBD2. The trim removed 6 bases at V and 5 bases at J, leaving 6 bases unmatched. The CDR3 has 15 amino acids. Germline values: CDR1 MDHEN, CDR2 SYDVKM. This CDR3 is CASSLTSGITGELFF. The CDR3 DNA reads TGTGCCAGCAGCCTTACTAGCGGGATTACCGGGGAGCTGTTTTTT.

The CDR3, as DNA: TGCAGTGCTAGTGTTCAGGGTCGATCCCGTAATCAGCCCCAGCATTTT. It translates to CSASVQGRSRNQPQHF. The V gene is TRBV20-1, the J gene TRBJ1-5, with D perhaps matching TRBD1 (5 bases). The CDR3 has 16 residues. V shed 3 bases and J shed 4 bases, with 19 bases lying between them. Germline values: CDR1 DFQATT, CDR2 SNEGSKA (reference sequence).

The V gene is TRBV28, the J gene TRBJ2-7; TRBD2 agrees at 8 bases. V shed 3 bases and J 1 base; nucleotides not matched to a gene: 5. The CDR3 is made up of 15 amino acids. CDR1 MDHEN and CDR2 SYDVKM come from the germline V gene. CDR3 nucleotides: TGTGCCAGCAGTTTGGGGACTAGTACTTCCTACGAGCAGTACTTC. Translated: CASSLGTSTSYEQYF.

This clone was detected only once. The chain employs TRBV9 and TRBJ1-5, with D unresolved. Trimming pared 0 bases from V and 2 bases from J, leaving 9 bases between. This CDR3 is 15 amino acids long. Germline V gene lookup returns CDR1 SGDLS and CDR2 YYNGEE. The CDR3 sequence is CASSVGVGGNQPQHF. Here the CDR3 DNA reads TGTGCCAGCAGCGTAGGGGTCGGGGGCAATCAGCCCCAGCATTTT. Supplemented by reference TRBV9 and TRBJ1-5, the full variable domain reads DSGVTQTPKHLITATGQRVTLRCSPRSGDLSVYWYQQSLDQGLQFLIQYYNGEERAKGNILERFSAQQFPDLHSELNLSSLELGDSALYFCASSVGVGGNQPQHFGDGTRLSIL.

V is TRBV18 and J is TRBJ2-7, with 11 bases fitting TRBD1. The germline V gene encodes CDR1 KGHSH and CDR2 LQKENI. J was trimmed by 7 bases and V by 6 bases; bases with no gene match: 8. The CDR3 has 14 residues. Here the CDR3 reads CASSPDRGRGEQYF. In nucleotides, the CDR3 is TGTGCCAGCTCCCCGGACAGGGGGCGGGGGGAGCAGTACTTC.

The J gene is TRBJ1-2, the V gene TRBV28; D is unclear. Trimming took off 0 bases at V and 6 bases at J, with 11 bases between the two ends. The CDR3 runs 14 residues. The germline CDR1 and CDR2 sequences are MDHEN and SYDVKM. The CDR3 is CASSLWPGSDGYTF. Written as DNA, the CDR3 is TGTGCCAGCAGTTTATGGCCCGGTAGTGATGGCTACACCTTC.

This clone was picked up a small number of times. The genes are TRBV27 and TRBJ1-1, with D tentatively TRBD1 (6 bases). Trimming cost V 5 bases and J 1 base, with 14 bases left between them. Germline values: CDR1 MNHEY, CDR2 SMNVEV (reference sequence). The CDR3 has 15 residues. The CDR3 spells CASSPYRDKNTEAFF. In DNA, the CDR3 is TGTGCCAGCAGTCCCTACCGGGACAAGAACACTGAAGCTTTCTTT.

The chain recombines TRBV5-1 with TRBJ1-1; D remains unclear. The CDR3 is 13 amino acids. V dropped 2 bases and J dropped 8 bases, with 13 bases sitting between them. CDR1 is SGHRS, CDR2 YFSETQ, per germline. The CDR3 region is CASSFVPTREAFF. The CDR3, as DNA: TGCGCCAGCAGCTTCGTCCCAACTCGGGAAGCTTTCTTT. Full variable domain (outside the CDR3, taken from reference TRBV5-1 and TRBJ1-1): KAGVTQTPRYLIKTRGQQVTLSCSPISGHRSVSWYQQTPGQGLQFLFEYFSETQRNKGNFPGRFSGRQFSNSRSEMNVSTLELGDSALYLCASSFVPTREAFFGQGTRLTVV.

The chain uses TRBV12-5 and TRBJ2-5; a possible D gene is TRBD2 (6 bases). The V gene's germline CDR1 is LGHNT and CDR2 FRNRAP. CDR3 length: 17 amino acids. The germline V and J ends were trimmed by 7 bases and 0 bases, with 21 bases remaining between them. CDR3 sequence: CASAPFLPREYQETQYF. DNA for the CDR3: TGTGCTAGTGCCCCCTTTTTACCCCGGGAGTACCAAGAGACCCAGTACTTC.

This sequence joins TRBV5-4 and TRBJ2-5; weak D call: TRBD1 (6 bases). Germline V gene sequence: CDR1 SGHNT, CDR2 YYREEE (reference sequence). The CDR3 has 14 amino acids. V was shortened by 4 bases and J by 1 base, with 11 bases between the two germline ends. CDR3 nucleotide sequence: TGTGCCAGCAGCGGCAGAGGGGGCCAAGAGACCCAGTACTTC. Translating gives CASSGRGGQETQYF.